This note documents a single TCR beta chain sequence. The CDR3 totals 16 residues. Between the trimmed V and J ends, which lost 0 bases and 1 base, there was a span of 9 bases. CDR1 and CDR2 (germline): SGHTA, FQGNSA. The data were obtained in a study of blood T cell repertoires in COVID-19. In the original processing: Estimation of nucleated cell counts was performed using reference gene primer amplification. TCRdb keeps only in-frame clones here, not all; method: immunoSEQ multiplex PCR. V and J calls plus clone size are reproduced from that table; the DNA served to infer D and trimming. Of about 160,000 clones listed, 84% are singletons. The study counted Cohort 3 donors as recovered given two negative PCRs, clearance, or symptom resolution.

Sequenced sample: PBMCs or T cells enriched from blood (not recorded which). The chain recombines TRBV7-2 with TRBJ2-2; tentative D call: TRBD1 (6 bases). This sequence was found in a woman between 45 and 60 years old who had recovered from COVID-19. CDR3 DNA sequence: TGTGCCAGCAGCTTAGCGGCGACAGGGAACACCGGGGAGCTGTTTTTT. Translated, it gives CASSLAATGNTGELFF.